These T cell receptor beta chains were read from a single sample in a study of shared clonotypes between healthy human individuals. The method was immunoSEQ multiplex PCR; TCRdb's version includes in-frame clones alone and lacks a portion of them. The table includes about a million clones, about 75% detected once. The sequencing sample was made of memory CD4+ T cells sorted from blood. The receptor set was obtained from a man between 18 and 29 years old in good health. Each CDR3 is given with its conserved first and last residue. Fields, in order: V gene, J gene, D gene, clone size, CDR3 protein, CDR3 DNA. The D gene is left open where the match is weak. Rows give clone size only sometimes, using once, few, many, or a class for an expanded clone.

V gene: TRBV7-2
J gene: TRBJ2-7
D gene: TRBD2
clone size: once
CDR3 protein: CASRRTSGPYEQYF
CDR3 DNA: TGTGCCAGCAGGAGGACTAGCGGACCCTACGAGCAGTACTTC

V gene: TRBV7-2
J gene: TRBJ1-1
D gene: NA
clone size: NA
CDR3 protein: CASSLFQGTEAFF
CDR3 DNA: TGTGCCAGCAGCTTGTTTCAGGGCACTGAAGCTTTCTTT

V gene: TRBV5-1
J gene: TRBJ2-3
D gene: TRBD1
clone size: NA
CDR3 protein: CASRTGMSTDTQYF
CDR3 DNA: TGCGCCAGCAGGACAGGGATGAGCACAGATACGCAGTATTTT

V gene: TRBV5-1
J gene: TRBJ2-1
D gene: NA
clone size: NA
CDR3 protein: CASSFGRGQGFF
CDR3 DNA: TGCGCCAGCAGCTTTGGTCGGGGCCAGGGGTTCTTC

V gene: TRBV4-1
J gene: TRBJ2-2
D gene: NA
clone size: NA
CDR3 protein: CASSRGADTGELFF
CDR3 DNA: TGCGCCAGCAGCCGGGGGGCCGACACCGGGGAGCTGTTTTTT

V gene: TRBV19
J gene: TRBJ2-1
D gene: TRBD2
clone size: once
CDR3 protein: CASSYSGGANEQFF
CDR3 DNA: TGTGCCAGTAGTTATAGCGGGGGGGCCAATGAGCAGTTCTTC

V gene: TRBV19
J gene: TRBJ1-6
D gene: TRBD1
clone size: NA
CDR3 protein: CASSTDRGSPLHF
CDR3 DNA: TGTGCCAGTAGTACCGACAGGGGATCACCCCTCCACTTT

V gene: TRBV5-6
J gene: TRBJ1-4
D gene: NA
clone size: NA
CDR3 protein: CASSLGQPGGHEKLFF
CDR3 DNA: TGTGCCAGCAGCTTGGGACAACCTGGGGGGCATGAAAAACTGTTTTTT

V gene: TRBV2
J gene: TRBJ1-1
D gene: TRBD1
clone size: NA
CDR3 protein: CASSVSDRGLSEAFF
CDR3 DNA: TGTGCCAGCAGTGTTTCGGACAGGGGACTTTCTGAAGCTTTCTTT

V gene: TRBV10-3
J gene: TRBJ2-5
D gene: NA
clone size: NA
CDR3 protein: CAIRDNQETQYF
CDR3 DNA: TGTGCCATCAGGGACAACCAAGAGACCCAGTACTTC

V gene: TRBV28
J gene: TRBJ1-2
D gene: NA
clone size: NA
CDR3 protein: CASSLDRGEGYGYTF
CDR3 DNA: TGTGCCAGCAGCCTGGACCGCGGGGAAGGGTATGGCTACACCTTC

V gene: TRBV29-1
J gene: TRBJ1-1
D gene: NA
clone size: NA
CDR3 protein: CSVAVGWNTEAFF
CDR3 DNA: TGCAGCGTTGCTGTAGGGTGGAACACTGAAGCTTTCTTT

V gene: TRBV9
J gene: TRBJ2-2
D gene: TRBD1
clone size: NA
CDR3 protein: CASSVTGANTGELFF
CDR3 DNA: TGTGCCAGCAGCGTCACAGGGGCAAACACCGGGGAGCTGTTTTTT

V gene: TRBV10-2
J gene: TRBJ2-3
D gene: NA
clone size: NA
CDR3 protein: CASSESGRTSTDTQYF
CDR3 DNA: TGCGCCAGCAGTGAGTCCGGACGCACTAGCACAGATACGCAGTATTTT

V gene: TRBV9
J gene: TRBJ2-7
D gene: NA
clone size: NA
CDR3 protein: CASSAGGSGYEQYF
CDR3 DNA: TGTGCCAGCAGCGCTGGGGGGAGCGGTTACGAGCAGTACTTC

V gene: TRBV29-1
J gene: TRBJ2-7
D gene: NA
clone size: NA
CDR3 protein: CSVGEVYYEQYF
CDR3 DNA: TGCAGCGTGGGCGAGGTTTACTACGAGCAGTACTTC

V gene: TRBV5-1
J gene: TRBJ2-2
D gene: TRBD1
clone size: once
CDR3 protein: CASSWQGADTGELFF
CDR3 DNA: TGCGCCAGCAGCTGGCAGGGGGCGGACACCGGGGAGCTGTTTTTT